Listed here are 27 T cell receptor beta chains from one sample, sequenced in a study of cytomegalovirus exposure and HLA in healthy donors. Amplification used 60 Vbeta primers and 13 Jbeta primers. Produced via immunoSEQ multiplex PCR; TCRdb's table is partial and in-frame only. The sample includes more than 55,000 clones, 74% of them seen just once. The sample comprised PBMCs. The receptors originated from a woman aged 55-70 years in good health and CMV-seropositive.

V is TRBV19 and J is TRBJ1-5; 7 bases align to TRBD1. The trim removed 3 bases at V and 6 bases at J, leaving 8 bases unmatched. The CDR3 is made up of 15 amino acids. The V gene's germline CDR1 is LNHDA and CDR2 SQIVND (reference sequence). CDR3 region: CASSIQGGAGQPQHF. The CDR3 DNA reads TGTGCCAGTAGTATTCAAGGGGGCGCGGGTCAGCCCCAGCATTTT.

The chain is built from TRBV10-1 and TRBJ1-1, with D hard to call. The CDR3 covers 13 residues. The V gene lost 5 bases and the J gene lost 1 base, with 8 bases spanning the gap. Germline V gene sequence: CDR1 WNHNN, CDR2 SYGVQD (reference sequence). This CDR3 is CASSTDQNTEAFF. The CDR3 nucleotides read TGCGCCAGCAGTACTGATCAGAACACTGAAGCTTTCTTT.

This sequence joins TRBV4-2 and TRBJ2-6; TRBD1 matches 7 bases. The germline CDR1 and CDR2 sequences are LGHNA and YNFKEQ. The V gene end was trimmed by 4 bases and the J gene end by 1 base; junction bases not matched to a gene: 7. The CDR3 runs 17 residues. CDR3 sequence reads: CASSPRDSKSGANVLTF. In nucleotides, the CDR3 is TGTGCCAGCAGCCCCAGGGACAGCAAGTCTGGGGCCAACGTCCTGACTTTC.

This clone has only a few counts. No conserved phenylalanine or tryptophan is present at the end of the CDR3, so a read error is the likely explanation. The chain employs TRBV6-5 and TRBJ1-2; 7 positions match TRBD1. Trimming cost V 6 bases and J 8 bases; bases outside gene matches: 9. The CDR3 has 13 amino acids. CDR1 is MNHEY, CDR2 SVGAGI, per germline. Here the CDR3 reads CASSTTTGRGYTV. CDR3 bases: TGTGCCAGCAGCACTACGACAGGGCGAGGCTACACCGTC.

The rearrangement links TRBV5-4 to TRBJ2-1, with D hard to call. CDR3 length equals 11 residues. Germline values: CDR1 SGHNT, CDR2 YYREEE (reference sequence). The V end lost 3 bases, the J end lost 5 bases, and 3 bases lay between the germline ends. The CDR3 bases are TGTGCCAGCAGCTCGGACAATGAGCAGTTCTTC. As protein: CASSSDNEQFF.

The CDR3 DNA is TGCAGCGTTGACGGTACAGGGGGCAACACAGATACGCAGTATTTT. The encoded protein is CSVDGTGGNTDTQYF. V and J are TRBV29-1 and TRBJ2-3, with 9 bases that match TRBD1. The length of the CDR3 is 15 residues. Germline V gene data show CDR1 as SQVTM and CDR2 as ANQGSEA. V shed 3 bases, J shed 2 bases, and the junction held 6 bases outside the gene matches.

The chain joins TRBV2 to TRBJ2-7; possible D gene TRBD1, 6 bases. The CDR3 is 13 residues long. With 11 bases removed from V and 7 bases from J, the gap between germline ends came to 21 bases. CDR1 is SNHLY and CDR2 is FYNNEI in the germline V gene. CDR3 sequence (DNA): TGTGCCGCAAACAACATTCAGGGGAAGGAGCAGTACTTC. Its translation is CAANNIQGKEQYF. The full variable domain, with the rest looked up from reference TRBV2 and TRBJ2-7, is EPEVTQTPSHQVTQMGQEVILRCVPISNHLYFYWYRQILGQKVEFLVSFYNNEISEKSEIFDDQFSVERPDGSNFTLKIRSTKLEDSAMYFCAANNIQGKEQYFGPGTRLTVT.

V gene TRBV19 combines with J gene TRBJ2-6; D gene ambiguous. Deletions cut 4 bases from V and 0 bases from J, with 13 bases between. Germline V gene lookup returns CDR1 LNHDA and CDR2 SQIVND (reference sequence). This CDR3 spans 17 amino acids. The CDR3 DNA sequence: TGTGCCAGTAGTACCCAAGGAGCTCACTCTGGGGCCAACGTCCTGACTTTC. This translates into CASSTQGAHSGANVLTF. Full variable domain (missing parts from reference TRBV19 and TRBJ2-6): DGGITQSPKYLFRKEGQNVTLSCEQNLNHDAMYWYRQDPGQGLRLIYYSQIVNDFQKGDIAEGYSVSREKKESFPLTVTSAQKNPTAFYLCASSTQGAHSGANVLTFGAGSRLTVL.

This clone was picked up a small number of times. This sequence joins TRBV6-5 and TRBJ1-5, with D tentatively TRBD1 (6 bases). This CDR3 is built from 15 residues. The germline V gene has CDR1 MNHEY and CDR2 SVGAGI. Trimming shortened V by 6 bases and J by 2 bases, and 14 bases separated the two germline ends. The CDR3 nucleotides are TGTGCCAGCAGAAAATTAGGGGGGGGCAATCAGCCCCAGCATTTT. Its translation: CASRKLGGGNQPQHF.

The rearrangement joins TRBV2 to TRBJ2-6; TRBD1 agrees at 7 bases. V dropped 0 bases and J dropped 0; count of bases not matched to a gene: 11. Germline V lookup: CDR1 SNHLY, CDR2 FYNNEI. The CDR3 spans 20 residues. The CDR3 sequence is CASSEALRGRLTSGANVLTF. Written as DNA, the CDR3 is TGTGCCAGCAGTGAAGCTCTGAGGGGGCGACTCACCTCTGGGGCCAACGTCCTGACTTTC.

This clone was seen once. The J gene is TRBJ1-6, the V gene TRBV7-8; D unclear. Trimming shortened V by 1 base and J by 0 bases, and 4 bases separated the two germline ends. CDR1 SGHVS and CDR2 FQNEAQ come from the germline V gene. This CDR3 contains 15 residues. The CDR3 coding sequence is TGTGCCAGCAGCTTAGTTCGCTCCTATAATTCACCCCTCCACTTT. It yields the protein CASSLVRSYNSPLHF.

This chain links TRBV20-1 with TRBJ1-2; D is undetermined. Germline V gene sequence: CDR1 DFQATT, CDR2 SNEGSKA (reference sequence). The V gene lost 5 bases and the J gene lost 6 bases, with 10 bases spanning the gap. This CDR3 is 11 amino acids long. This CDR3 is CSAWTGNGYTF. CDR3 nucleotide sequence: TGCAGTGCTTGGACGGGGAATGGCTACACCTTC.

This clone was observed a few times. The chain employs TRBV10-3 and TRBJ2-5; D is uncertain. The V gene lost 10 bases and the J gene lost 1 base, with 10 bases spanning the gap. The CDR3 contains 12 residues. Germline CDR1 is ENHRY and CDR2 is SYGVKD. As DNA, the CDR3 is TGTGCCACCTCAGGCCCCCAAGAGACCCAGTACTTC. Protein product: CATSGPQETQYF.

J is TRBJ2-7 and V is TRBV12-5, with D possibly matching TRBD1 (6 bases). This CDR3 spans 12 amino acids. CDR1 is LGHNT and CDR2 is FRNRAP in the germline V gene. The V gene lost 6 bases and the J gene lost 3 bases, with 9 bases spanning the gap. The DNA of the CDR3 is TGTGCTAGTGGATTACAGGGCTACGAGCAGTACTTC. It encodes CASGLQGYEQYF.

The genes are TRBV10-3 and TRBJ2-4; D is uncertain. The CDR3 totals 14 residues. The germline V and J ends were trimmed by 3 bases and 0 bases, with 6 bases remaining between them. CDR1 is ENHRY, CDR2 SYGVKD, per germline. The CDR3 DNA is TGTGCCATCAGTGAAACAGTAGCCAAAAACATTCAGTACTTC. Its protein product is CAISETVAKNIQYF.

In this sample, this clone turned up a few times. The CDR3 region has the DNA TGTGCCTGGAGTGCCGGTGAGCGGGGGGGTCAAGAGACCCAGTACTTC. Amino acids: CAWSAGERGGQETQYF. V is TRBV30 and J is TRBJ2-5; 10 bases are shared with TRBD2. V was pared by 1 base and J by 2 bases, with 7 bases of the junction left unmatched. The CDR3 consists of 16 residues. Germline values: CDR1 GTSNPN, CDR2 SVGIG (reference sequence).

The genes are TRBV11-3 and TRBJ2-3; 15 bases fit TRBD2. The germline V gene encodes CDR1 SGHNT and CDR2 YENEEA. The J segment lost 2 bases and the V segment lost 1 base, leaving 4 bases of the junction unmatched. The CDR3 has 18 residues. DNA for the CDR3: TGTGCCAGCAGCTTAGGGACTAGCGGGGGGGCGTACACAGATACGCAGTATTTT. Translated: CASSLGTSGGAYTDTQYF.

The CDR3 DNA reads TGTGCCAGCAGCTTGGGGAGGTCGGAGACCCAGTACTTC. Translation gives CASSLGRSETQYF. The chain recombines TRBV5-6 with TRBJ2-5; possibly TRBD2 for D (5 bases). The ends were cut back, 0 bases at V and 5 bases at J, with 8 bases in the middle. This CDR3 has 13 residues. Germline lookup yields CDR1 SGHDT and CDR2 YYEEEE.

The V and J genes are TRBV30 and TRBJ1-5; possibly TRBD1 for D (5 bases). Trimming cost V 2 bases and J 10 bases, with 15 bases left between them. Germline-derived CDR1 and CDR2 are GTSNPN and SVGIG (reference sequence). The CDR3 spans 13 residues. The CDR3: CAWSREQEGPQHF. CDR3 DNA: TGTGCCTGGAGTAGAGAACAGGAGGGTCCCCAGCATTTT.

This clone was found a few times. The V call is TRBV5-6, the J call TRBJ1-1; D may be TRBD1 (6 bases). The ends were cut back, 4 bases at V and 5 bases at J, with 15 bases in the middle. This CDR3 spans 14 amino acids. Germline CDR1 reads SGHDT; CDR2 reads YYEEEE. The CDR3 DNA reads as TGTGCCAGCAGCATGCCCAGGGGATGGACTGAAGCTTTCTTT. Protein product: CASSMPRGWTEAFF.

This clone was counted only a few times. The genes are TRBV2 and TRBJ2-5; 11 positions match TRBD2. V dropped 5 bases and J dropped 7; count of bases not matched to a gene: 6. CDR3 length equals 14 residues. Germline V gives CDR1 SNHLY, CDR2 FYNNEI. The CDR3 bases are TGTGCCAGCAGTCTCCGGACTAGCGGGTCGACCCAGTACTTC. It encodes CASSLRTSGSTQYF.

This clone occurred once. The CDR3 loop is CASTVASGNTIYF. CDR3 coding DNA: TGTGCCAGCACCGTGGCCTCTGGAAACACCATATATTTT. The chain joins TRBV7-8 to TRBJ1-3; D gene uncertain. The CDR3 sequence is 13 residues long. Germline lookup yields CDR1 SGHVS and CDR2 FQNEAQ. Trimming shortened V by 7 bases and J by 0 bases, and 7 bases separated the two germline ends.

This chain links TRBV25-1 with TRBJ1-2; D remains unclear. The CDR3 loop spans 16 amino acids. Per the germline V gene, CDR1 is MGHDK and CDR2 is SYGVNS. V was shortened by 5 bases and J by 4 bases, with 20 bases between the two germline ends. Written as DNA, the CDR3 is TGTGCCAGCAGTCCTTGGGCCCTTTCCGCCACCTATGGCTACACCTTC. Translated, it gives CASSPWALSATYGYTF.

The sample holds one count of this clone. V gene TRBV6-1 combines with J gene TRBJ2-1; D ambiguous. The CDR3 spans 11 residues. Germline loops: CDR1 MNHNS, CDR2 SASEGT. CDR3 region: CAAPTYNEQFF. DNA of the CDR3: TGTGCGGCCCCCACCTACAATGAGCAGTTCTTC.

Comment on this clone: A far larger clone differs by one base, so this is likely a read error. The CDR3 DNA sequence: TGTGTCAGCAGCCGCGGACCTGCGGGGCAGCAGTTCTTC. Translated, it gives CVSSRGPAGQQFF. The chain employs TRBV14 and TRBJ2-1, with D maybe TRBD2 (6 bases). CDR3 length: 13 amino acids. Per the germline V gene, CDR1 is SGHDN and CDR2 is FVKESK.

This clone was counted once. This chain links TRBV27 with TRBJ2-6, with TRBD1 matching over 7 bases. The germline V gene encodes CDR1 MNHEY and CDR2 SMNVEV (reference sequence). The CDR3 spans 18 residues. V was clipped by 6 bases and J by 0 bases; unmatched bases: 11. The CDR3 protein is CASSKTGTAYSGANVLTF. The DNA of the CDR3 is TGTGCCAGCAGCAAAACCGGGACAGCGTACTCTGGGGCCAACGTCCTGACTTTC.

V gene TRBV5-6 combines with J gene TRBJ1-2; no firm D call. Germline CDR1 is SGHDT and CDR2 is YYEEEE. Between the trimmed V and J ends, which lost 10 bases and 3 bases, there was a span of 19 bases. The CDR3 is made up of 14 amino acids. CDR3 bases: TGTGCCGCCAGGCGGGAGGGTATGGACTATGGCTACACCTTC. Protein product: CAARREGMDYGYTF. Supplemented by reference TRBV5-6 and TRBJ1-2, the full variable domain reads DAGVTQSPTHLIKTRGQQVTLRCSPKSGHDTVSWYQQALGQGPQFIFQYYEEEERQRGNFPDRFSGHQFPNYSSELNVNALLLGDSALYLCAARREGMDYGYTFGSGTRLTVV.